This TCR beta chain is drawn from a study of vaccination and CD4 T cells after COVID-19. About the study: Controls used CEFX viral epitopes (positive), HIV-1 Nef peptides (negative), or no peptide.

The junction had 7 bases not matched to a gene; V was cut back by 6 bases and J by 0 bases. Looked up from germline, CDR1 is DFQATT and CDR2 is SNEGSKA (reference sequence). The CDR3 has 15 residues. Sequencing of the DNA from cultured CD4+ T cells was carried out with the Oncomine TCR Beta short-read assay. Cultured CD4+ T cells yielded the extracted genomic DNA. TCRdb ran MiXCR on the PCR reads and lists one entry per CDR3 protein. Counted here are under 11,000 distinct CDR3 sequences, approximately 75% occurring once; the ten biggest clones make up around 10%. This clonotype has just a few counts. Its cognate antigen is unknown. Described treatment: approximately 9-day PBMC culture with coronavirus spike peptide pools or control peptides (ViraFEST assay). Notes on the study in general: Convalescent patients had 304 of 307 vaccine-specific clones showing spike mono-reactivity.

The origin of this receptor is a human donor who had recovered from COVID-19. The chain is built from TRBV20-1 and TRBJ1-4; 7 positions agree with TRBD1. Sequencing was performed on CD4+ T cells from blood, cultured in vitro. The CDR3 protein is CSAPRQGTTNEKLFF. CDR3 bases: TGCAGTGCCCCCAGACAGGGAACAACTAATGAAAAACTGTTTTTT.